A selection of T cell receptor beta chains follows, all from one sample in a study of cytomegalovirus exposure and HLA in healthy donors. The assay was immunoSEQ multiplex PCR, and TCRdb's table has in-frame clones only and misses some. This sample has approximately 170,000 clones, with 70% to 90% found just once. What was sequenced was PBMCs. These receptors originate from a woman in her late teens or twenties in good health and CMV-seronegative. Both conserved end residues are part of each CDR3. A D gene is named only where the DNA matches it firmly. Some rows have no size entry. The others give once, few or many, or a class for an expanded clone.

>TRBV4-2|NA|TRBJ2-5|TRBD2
CASSQDGPSGRWETQYF
TGTGCCAGCAGCCAAGATGGGCCTAGCGGGAGATGGGAGACCCAGTACTTC
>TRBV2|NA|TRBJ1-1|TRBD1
CASRFGTGVGNTEAFF
TGTGCCAGCAGATTCGGGACAGGGGTCGGGAACACTGAAGCTTTCTTT
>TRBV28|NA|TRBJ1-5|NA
CASSLPNSFVLQHF
TGTGCCAGCAGTTTACCTAACAGCTTTGTGCTCCAGCATTTT
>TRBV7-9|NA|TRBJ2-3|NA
CASSLLAATTDTQYF
TGTGCCAGCAGCTTATTGGCGGCAACGACAGATACGCAGTATTTT
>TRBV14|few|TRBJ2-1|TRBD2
CASSQGGNSGLAGNVGYNEQFF
TGTGCCAGCAGCCAAGGTGGGAATTCGGGACTAGCGGGAAATGTAGGGTACAATGAGCAGTTCTTC
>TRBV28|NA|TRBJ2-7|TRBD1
CASRRGQKYEQYF
TGTGCCAGCAGACGGGGACAGAAATACGAGCAGTACTTC
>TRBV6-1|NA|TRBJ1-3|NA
CASSEVTGSGNTIYF
TGTGCCAGCAGTGAAGTTACGGGCTCTGGAAACACCATATATTTT
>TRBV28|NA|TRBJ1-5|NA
CASSPSSQPQPQHF
TGTGCCAGCAGTCCGTCTTCACAGCCTCAGCCCCAGCATTTT
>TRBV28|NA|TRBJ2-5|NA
CASSPMAGKGGETQYF
TGTGCCAGCAGTCCCATGGCGGGAAAGGGGGGGGAGACCCAGTACTTC
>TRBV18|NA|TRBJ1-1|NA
CASSPPRTRLTEAFF
TGTGCCAGCTCACCACCGAGGACTCGACTCACTGAAGCTTTCTTT
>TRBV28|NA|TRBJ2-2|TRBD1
CASSPQGESTGELFF
TGTGCCAGCAGTCCCCAGGGGGAAAGCACCGGGGAGCTGTTTTTT
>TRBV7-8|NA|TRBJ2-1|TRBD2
CASSRREGPYNEQFF
TGTGCCAGCAGCCGTAGGGAGGGGCCCTACAATGAGCAGTTCTTC
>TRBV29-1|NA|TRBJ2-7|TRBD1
CSVPGQGAYEQYF
TGCAGCGTACCGGGACAGGGGGCCTACGAGCAGTACTTC
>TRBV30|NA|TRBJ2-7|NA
CAWSVGGEQYF
TGTGCCTGGAGTGTAGGAGGCGAGCAGTACTTC
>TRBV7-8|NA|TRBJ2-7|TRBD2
CASALSGGPYEQYF
TGTGCCAGCGCTCTGTCGGGAGGGCCTTACGAGCAGTACTTC
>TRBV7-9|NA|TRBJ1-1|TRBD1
CASSKGTGREAFF
TGTGCCAGCAGCAAGGGGACAGGAAGAGAAGCTTTCTTT
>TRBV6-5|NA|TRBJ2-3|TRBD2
CASSYWTSGRTDTQYF
TGTGCCAGCAGTTACTGGACTAGCGGCCGAACAGATACGCAGTATTTT
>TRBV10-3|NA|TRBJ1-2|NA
CAISAEGSNYGYTF
TGTGCCATCAGTGCGGAGGGGTCTAACTATGGCTACACCTTC
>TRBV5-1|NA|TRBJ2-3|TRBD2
CASRRGLAGGEDTQYF
TGCGCCAGCAGACGAGGACTAGCGGGAGGTGAAGATACGCAGTATTTT
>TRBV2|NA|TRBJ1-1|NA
CARQAPEAFF
TGTGCCAGACAGGCCCCTGAAGCTTTCTTT
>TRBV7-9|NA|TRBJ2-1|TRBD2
CASSLEGRAYNEQFF
TGTGCCAGCAGCTTAGAGGGGAGGGCCTACAATGAGCAGTTCTTC
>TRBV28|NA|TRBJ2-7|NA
CASSSPSGGVSVVYEQYF
TGTGCCAGCAGTTCCCCCAGCGGTGGAGTGAGCGTAGTCTACGAGCAGTACTTC
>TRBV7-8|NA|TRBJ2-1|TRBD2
CASRTLAGEYNEQFF
TGTGCCAGCAGGACCCTAGCGGGTGAATACAATGAGCAGTTCTTC
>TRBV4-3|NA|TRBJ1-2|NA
CASSQEGVRRGYGYTF
TGCGCCAGCAGCCAAGAGGGAGTAAGGAGAGGGTATGGCTACACCTTC
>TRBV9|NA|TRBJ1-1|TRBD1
CASSVGGTGNTEAFF
TGTGCCAGCAGCGTAGGCGGGACAGGGAACACTGAAGCTTTCTTT
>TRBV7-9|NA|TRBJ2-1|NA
CASSLDGGSYNEQFF
TGTGCCAGCAGCCTCGACGGAGGGTCCTACAATGAGCAGTTCTTC
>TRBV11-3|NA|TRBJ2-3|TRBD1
CASSLSGPGQGSDTQYF
TGTGCCAGCAGCCTCTCGGGGCCGGGACAGGGCTCAGATACGCAGTATTTT
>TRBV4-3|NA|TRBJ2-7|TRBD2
CASSQLRLAGVDEQYF
TGCGCCAGCAGCCAATTACGACTAGCGGGAGTCGACGAGCAGTACTTC
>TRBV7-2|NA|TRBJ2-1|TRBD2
CASSLGLAGGRNEQFF
TGTGCCAGCAGCTTGGGACTAGCGGGAGGTCGGAATGAGCAGTTCTTC
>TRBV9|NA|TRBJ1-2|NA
CASSVPGFPYGYTF
TGTGCCAGCAGCGTTCCGGGGTTCCCCTATGGCTACACCTTC
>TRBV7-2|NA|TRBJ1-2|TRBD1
CASSLSQLAQGVYGYTF
TGTGCCAGCAGCTTATCCCAGCTCGCTCAGGGGGTCTATGGCTACACCTTC
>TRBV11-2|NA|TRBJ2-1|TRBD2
CASSERLAVYNEQFF
TGTGCCAGCAGCGAGAGACTAGCCGTGTACAATGAGCAGTTCTTC
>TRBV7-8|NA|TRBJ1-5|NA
CASSFDSIGSNQPQHF
TGTGCCAGCAGCTTCGATTCGATCGGTAGCAATCAGCCCCAGCATTTT
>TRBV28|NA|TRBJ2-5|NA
CASSLGAAHHEAQYF
TGTGCCAGCAGTTTAGGGGCAGCCCACCATGAGGCCCAGTACTTC
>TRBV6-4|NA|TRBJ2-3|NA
CASSDDGGLDTQYF
TGTGCCAGCAGTGACGACGGGGGTTTAGATACGCAGTATTTT
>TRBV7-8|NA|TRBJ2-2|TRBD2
CASSLSLTSGANTGELFF
TGTGCCAGCAGCTTAAGTCTGACTAGCGGGGCGAACACCGGGGAGCTGTTTTTT
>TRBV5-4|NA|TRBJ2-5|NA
CASSFRGRETQYF
TGTGCCAGCAGCTTCAGGGGTCGCGAGACCCAGTACTTC
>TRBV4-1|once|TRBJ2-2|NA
CASSQEMTAYTGELFF
TGCGCCAGCAGCCAAGAAATGACAGCGTACACCGGGGAGCTGTTTTTT
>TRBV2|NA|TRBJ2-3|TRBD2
CASSDPGLSGRTDTQYF
TGTGCCAGCAGCGACCCGGGACTAAGCGGTAGGACAGATACGCAGTATTTT
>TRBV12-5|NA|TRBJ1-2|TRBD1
CASGSPGDRYGYTF
TGTGCTAGTGGTTCCCCAGGGGACAGATATGGCTACACCTTC
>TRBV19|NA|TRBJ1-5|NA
CASSDRQYNQPQHF
TGTGCCAGTAGTGATCGACAGTATAATCAGCCCCAGCATTTT
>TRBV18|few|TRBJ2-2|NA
CASSRGLDGELFF
TGTGCCAGCTCACGCGGACTCGACGGGGAGCTGTTTTTT
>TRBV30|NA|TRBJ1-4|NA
CAWDGGVGNEKLFF
TGTGCCTGGGATGGGGGGGTTGGCAATGAAAAACTGTTTTTT
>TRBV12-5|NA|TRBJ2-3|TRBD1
CASGLTTTGPYTDTQYF
TGTGCTAGTGGTTTGACAACGACAGGGCCCTACACAGATACGCAGTATTTT
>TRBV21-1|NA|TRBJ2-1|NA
CASSSRTSGRASWYNEQFF
TGTGCCAGCAGCTCCCGGACTAGCGGGAGGGCAAGTTGGTACAATGAGCAGTTCTTC
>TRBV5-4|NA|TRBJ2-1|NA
CASSLEIDYNEQFF
TGTGCCAGCAGCTTGGAAATAGACTACAATGAGCAGTTCTTC
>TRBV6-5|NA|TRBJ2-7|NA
CASKKRGEGYYEQYF
TGTGCCAGCAAAAAGAGGGGGGAGGGCTACTACGAGCAGTACTTC
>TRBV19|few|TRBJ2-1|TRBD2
CASSIISTAGADEQFF
TGTGCCAGTAGTATTATATCTACCGCGGGAGCGGATGAGCAGTTCTTC
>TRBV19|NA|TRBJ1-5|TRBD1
CASKTGDHQPQHF
TGTGCCAGTAAAACAGGGGATCATCAGCCCCAGCATTTT
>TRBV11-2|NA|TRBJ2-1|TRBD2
CASSDGTSGRVDEQFF
TGTGCCAGCAGCGACGGGACTAGCGGGAGGGTAGATGAGCAGTTCTTC
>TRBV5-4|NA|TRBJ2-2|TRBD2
CASSLDWGTSSSTGELFF
TGTGCCAGCAGCTTGGATTGGGGGACTAGCAGCAGCACCGGGGAGCTGTTTTTT
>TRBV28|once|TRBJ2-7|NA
CASREGGGGYEQYF
TGTGCCAGCAGGGAGGGGGGGGGCGGCTACGAGCAGTACTTC
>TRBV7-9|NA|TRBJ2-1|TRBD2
CASSLLAANEQFF
TGTGCCAGCAGCTTACTAGCGGCAAATGAGCAGTTCTTC